This T cell receptor beta chain is drawn from a study of shared clonotypes between healthy human individuals. General observations from the study: Despite large depth, rarefaction showed incomplete sorted-subset sequencing.

As concerns this clone: Its antigen is still unknown.

Using immunoSEQ multiplex PCR, the repertoire was profiled, and TCRdb retains in-frame clones only, with some absent. This table has over 1.5 million clones, around 98% appearing once. The CDR3 extends over 14 amino acids. Germline values: CDR1 KGHSH, CDR2 LQKENI. Trimming left V 5 bases short and J 0 bases short, with 10 bases between. V is TRBV18 and J is TRBJ2-5, with D uncertain. The sequence came from a man aged 30 to 39 in good health. Sequencing was performed on naive CD4+ T cells sorted from blood. Stated subset: CD45RA+ positively selected. This CDR3 reads CASSISGNQETQYF. CDR3 coding DNA: TGTGCCAGCTCAATCTCAGGAAACCAAGAGACCCAGTACTTC.